This TCR beta chain was sequenced for a study of identical twins. A universal primer site was incorporated via template switching, and the cDNA contained unique molecular identifiers. TCRdb itself ran the 5' RACE reads through MiXCR, one entry per CDR3 protein. Here the sample spans some 200,000 distinct CDR3 sequences, 7.5% being singletons. This clonotype occurred a few times. What it binds is unknown. The study, taken as a whole, reports: With beta out-of-frame sequences, excess sharing by twins was weaker.

V gave up 4 bases and J gave up 7 bases, with 8 bases separating them. From germline, CDR1 is SNHLY and CDR2 FYNNEI. The CDR3 has 11 amino acids. This sample was shared with a second study, whose subject was yellow fever vaccine responses in identical twins. That investigation notes: Twins' vaccine T cell response reportedly gave the appearance of partial convergence and partial personalization.

The sample was memory (CD45RO+) T cells sorted from blood. The rearrangement links TRBV2 to TRBJ2-7; D ambiguous. The source of this sequence is a woman under 30 in good health. The CDR3 DNA follows: TGTGCCAGCAGTGCCCTAGTTGAGCAGTACTTC. Amino acid sequence: CASSALVEQYF.